This T cell receptor beta chain was sequenced during a study of shared clonotypes between healthy human individuals. The CDR3 runs to 17 residues. Germline V lookup: CDR1 SGHTA, CDR2 FQGNSA. With 5 bases removed from V and 2 bases from J, the gap between germline ends came to 20 bases. Within Nashville, Tennessee resided all donors, each a Caucasian adult. Roughly 82 million PBMCs served as the genomic DNA source for unsorted samples. Study-wide findings and caveats: Represented diversity (both genetic and exposure-history) was limited by the small number of donors.

It was on ten immunoSEQ deep assay plates that unsorted PBMC DNA was sequenced. Only in-frame clones appear in the TCRdb table, and some are missing; sequencing was by immunoSEQ multiplex PCR. The data hold about 510,000 clones, with over 60% observed a single time. The sample holds a few counts of this clone. Antigen: not known. Sequenced: PBMCs. The TCR comes from a woman in her thirties or forties in good health. Some clones in this sample may be carry-over from other donors' samples. The rearrangement joins TRBV7-2 to TRBJ2-3; D may be TRBD1 (5 bases). The CDR3 DNA reads as TGTGCCAGCAGCCTCACGTCCAGGGCTACCTACACAGATACGCAGTATTTT. This sequence encodes CASSLTSRATYTDTQYF.